The rows below give T cell receptor beta chains drawn from one sample of a study of T-cell memory formation after mild COVID-19. One entry per CDR3 protein results from TCRdb running MiXCR on the 5' RACE reads. The repertoire holds 270,000 or so distinct CDR3 sequences, over 15% seen once, with under 25% in the top ten. Sequencing was carried out using PBMCs or a T cell subset sorted from them (not recorded which). These receptors originate from a man aged 18-30 years who had mild COVID-19 (a few samples of this study predate the infection). Cell type and time point are not known. CDR3s include the opening cysteine and the closing phenylalanine or tryptophan. Fields, in order: J gene, V gene, CDR3 protein.

TRBJ2-2 | TRBV10-3 | CAISDRGGRTAGELFF
TRBJ2-1 | TRBV19 | CASSITPTGYRNEQFF
TRBJ2-1 | TRBV12-3/TRBV12-4 | CASRTGGGNEQFF
TRBJ2-3 | TRBV28 | CASSPPRDTQYF
TRBJ2-5 | TRBV2 | CASSPGRRLQETQYF
TRBJ2-5 | TRBV7-9 | CASSPSHRAEETQYF
TRBJ2-3 | TRBV7-2 | CASSLSGLAADTQYF
TRBJ1-5 | TRBV20-1 | CSARESGDQPQHF
TRBJ2-1 | TRBV7-2 | CASRIRSGGLYNEQFF
TRBJ2-1 | TRBV15 | CATSRDLGQGNEQFF
TRBJ2-2 | TRBV18 | CASSPQGSLYTGELFF
TRBJ2-1 | TRBV4-3 | CASSQDLTSGNEQFF
TRBJ2-5 | TRBV5-1 | CASSLVSGAETQYF
TRBJ1-5 | TRBV4-1 | CASSQAGTGAQPQHF
TRBJ2-7 | TRBV4-1 | CASSQEPGNHDEQYF
TRBJ2-7 | TRBV20-1 | CSARGGPSDEQYF